These 32 T cell receptor beta chains were sequenced from one sample in a study of immune evolution from preneoplasia to lung adenocarcinoma. Method: immunoSEQ multiplex PCR; TCRdb's copy keeps in-frame clones and lacks some. The data show approximately 10,000 clones, about 80% seen once. Sequenced: FFPE lung adenocarcinoma in situ tissue. The receptors were gathered from a person in their sixties or seventies with lung adenocarcinoma.

The J gene is TRBJ1-4, the V gene TRBV14, with D unclear. V was clipped by 5 bases and J by 5 bases, with 18 bases between them. CDR3 length equals 16 residues. The V gene's germline CDR1 is SGHDN and CDR2 FVKESK. This chain's CDR3 is CASSAVPVVGNEKLFF. The DNA of the CDR3 is TGTGCCAGCAGCGCAGTTCCGGTGGTGGGAAATGAAAAACTGTTTTTT.

The chain joins TRBV2 to TRBJ2-1, with 9 positions matching TRBD2. J lost 10 bases, V lost 6 bases, and 10 bases had no gene match. In germline, CDR1 is SNHLY, CDR2 FYNNEI. The CDR3 contains 14 residues. The CDR3 DNA sequence: TGTGCCAGCAGCCCGGGACTAGCAGGTAACGAGCAGTTCTTC. As protein: CASSPGLAGNEQFF.

Within the sample, this clone is medium-sized. V gene TRBV30 combines with J gene TRBJ2-3; TRBD2 matches 7 bases. The CDR3 has 15 residues. The trim removed 4 bases at V and 2 bases at J, leaving 9 bases unmatched. CDR1 is GTSNPN and CDR2 is SVGIG in the germline V gene (reference sequence). The CDR3 DNA follows: TGTGCCTGGAACGGCTGGGGGGGAGACACAGATACGCAGTATTTT. This translates into CAWNGWGGDTDTQYF.

The chain joins TRBV6-1 to TRBJ1-2; 7 nucleotides align to TRBD1. The CDR3 totals 18 residues. Germline V gene data show CDR1 as MNHNS and CDR2 as SASEGT. After removal of 3 bases from V and 0 bases from J, the junction contained 13 bases not matched to a gene. The CDR3 sequence: CASSDDVYRDRANYGYTF. The CDR3 DNA sequence: TGTGCCAGCAGTGACGACGTATACCGGGACAGAGCTAACTATGGCTACACCTTC.

The CDR3 protein is CASSSGTGGSNQPQHF. The CDR3, as DNA: TGTGCCAGCAGCTCCGGGACAGGGGGGAGCAATCAGCCCCAGCATTTT. The rearrangement links TRBV5-6 to TRBJ1-5; TRBD1 agrees at 11 bases. Germline V CDR1 and CDR2: SGHDT, YYEEEE. The CDR3 is 16 amino acids. With V trimmed by 3 bases and J by 1 base, 3 bases remained unmatched.

V gene TRBV4-1 combines with J gene TRBJ2-7, with a weak D call TRBD1 (6 bases). V was cut by 3 bases and J by 4 bases, with 10 bases left in between. From germline, CDR1 is MGHRA and CDR2 YSYEKL. CDR3 length equals 13 residues. The CDR3: CASSQADSYEQYF. In DNA, the CDR3 is TGCGCCAGCAGCCAGGCGGACAGTTACGAGCAGTACTTC.

The V gene is TRBV6-4, the J gene TRBJ2-4; TRBD2 aligns across 10 bases. Per germline, CDR1 MRHNA and CDR2 SNTAGT. The CDR3 is made up of 16 amino acids. Trimming cost V 7 bases and J 0 bases; bases outside gene matches: 6. The CDR3 loop reads CASTVAGGLAKNIQYF. The CDR3 region has the DNA TGTGCCAGCACAGTAGCGGGGGGACTAGCCAAAAACATTCAGTACTTC.

The rearrangement uses TRBV19 and TRBJ1-1; D not resolved. Germline loops: CDR1 LNHDA, CDR2 SQIVND (reference sequence). V lost 4 bases and J 0 bases, leaving 9 bases between the germline ends. The CDR3 length is 14 residues. The CDR3 protein is CASSKDTVNTEAFF. CDR3 nucleotide sequence: TGTGCCAGTAGTAAAGACACTGTGAACACTGAAGCTTTCTTT. The complete variable domain, with remaining parts taken from reference TRBV19 and TRBJ1-1, reads DGGITQSPKYLFRKEGQNVTLSCEQNLNHDAMYWYRQDPGQGLRLIYYSQIVNDFQKGDIAEGYSVSREKKESFPLTVTSAQKNPTAFYLCASSKDTVNTEAFFGQGTRLTVV.

The genes are TRBV12-5 and TRBJ2-2; 7 bases line up with TRBD1. Trimming removed 4 bases from V and 2 bases from J; junction bases left unmatched: 4. CDR3 length equals 15 residues. CDR1 is LGHNT and CDR2 is FRNRAP in the germline V gene. The CDR3 is CASGSDRENTGELFF. The CDR3 region has the DNA TGTGCTAGTGGTTCCGACAGGGAAAACACCGGGGAGCTGTTTTTT. Filled out from reference TRBV12-5 and TRBJ2-2, the complete variable domain reads DARVTQTPRHKVTEMGQEVTMRCQPILGHNTVFWYRQTMMQGLELLAYFRNRAPLDDSGMPKDRFSAEMPDATLATLKIQPSEPRDSAVYFCASGSDRENTGELFFGEGSRLTVL.

The chain joins TRBV4-1 to TRBJ1-3; unclear D gene. The CDR3 is made up of 14 amino acids. CDR1 and CDR2 (germline): MGHRA, YSYEKL. V gave up 2 bases and J gave up 0 bases, with 5 bases separating them. The CDR3 DNA sequence: TGCGCCAGCAGCCAATCACGCTCTGGAAACACCATATATTTT. The encoded protein is CASSQSRSGNTIYF.

CDR3: CASSSGRTLYF. The CDR3 DNA reads as TGTGCCAGCAGCTCGGGACGGACGCTGTACTTC. The V gene is TRBV11-3, the J gene TRBJ2-4; possibly TRBD1 or TRBD2 for D (5 bases each). Germline CDR1 reads SGHNT; CDR2 reads YENEEA. Trimming cost V 4 bases and J 15 bases, with 13 bases left between them. This CDR3 has 11 amino acids.

J is TRBJ2-3 and V is TRBV15; possibly TRBD2 for D (5 bases). V lost 0 bases, J lost 3 bases, and 16 bases lay in between. The CDR3 loop spans 17 amino acids. Germline values: CDR1 LNHNV, CDR2 YYDKDF (reference sequence). CDR3 nucleotides: TGTGCCACCAGCAGAGATTTGACCCGGGGTGTAACAGATACGCAGTATTTT. Protein product: CATSRDLTRGVTDTQYF.

The CDR3 protein is CASSLERGPGTYEQYF. The DNA of the CDR3 is TGTGCCAGCAGCTTAGAGAGGGGCCCTGGGACCTACGAGCAGTACTTC. The rearrangement uses TRBV11-3 and TRBJ2-7; perhaps D is TRBD1 or TRBD2 (5 bases each). V gave up 0 bases and J gave up 2 bases, with 14 bases separating them. Germline CDR1 is SGHNT and CDR2 is YENEEA. CDR3 length: 16 amino acids.

The chain recombines TRBV19 with TRBJ1-2; 7 positions agree with TRBD1. V lost 4 bases, J lost 7 bases, and 9 bases stayed unmatched. Germline V CDR1 and CDR2: LNHDA, SQIVND (reference sequence). The CDR3 runs to 14 residues. CDR3 in DNA: TGTGCCAGTAGTACACGACAGGGCCACGGTGGCTACACCTTC. This codes for CASSTRQGHGGYTF.

In DNA form, the CDR3 reads TGTGCCAGCACCCGGGGGGCAAACATGAACACTGAAGCTTTCTTT. Its protein is CASTRGANMNTEAFF. The J gene is TRBJ1-1, the V gene TRBV11-1; D is possibly TRBD1 (6 bases). The CDR3 covers 15 residues. Germline V gene data show CDR1 as SGHAT and CDR2 as FQDESV (reference sequence). V was pared by 7 bases and J by 0 bases, with 15 bases between.

This chain connects TRBV6-6 to TRBJ2-6, with D tentatively TRBD1 (6 bases). Trimming shortened V by 11 bases and J by 2 bases, and 10 bases separated the two germline ends. The CDR3 runs 13 residues. CDR1 and CDR2 from the germline V gene are MNHNY and SVGAGI (reference sequence). The CDR3 DNA sequence: TGTGCCGCACAGGGAGCTGGGGCCAACGTCCTGACTTTC. Amino acids: CAAQGAGANVLTF.

This chain connects TRBV7-2 to TRBJ2-7; possibly TRBD1 or TRBD2 for D (5 bases each). CDR3 size: 12 residues. Trimming took 3 bases from V and 8 from J, leaving 11 bases between them. Germline-derived CDR1 and CDR2 are SGHTA and FQGNSA. This chain's CDR3 is CASSLDWGKQYF. Written as DNA, the CDR3 is TGTGCCAGCAGCTTGGACTGGGGGAAGCAGTACTTC.

This clone counts as medium-sized (0.01 to 0.1%). The chain couples TRBV6-5 to TRBJ2-7, with D uncertain. This CDR3 contains 15 residues. In germline, CDR1 is MNHEY, CDR2 SVGAGI. V was clipped by 5 bases and J by 7 bases, with 21 bases between them. The CDR3 coding sequence is TGTGCCAGCAGTCATTACGCAACCGGCTCTCCGGAGCAGTACTTC. It is translated as CASSHYATGSPEQYF.

This rearrangement joins TRBV12-5 to TRBJ1-1; D is possibly TRBD1 (5 bases). The V end was cut by 2 bases, the J end by 1 base, with 14 bases between. The V gene's germline CDR1 is LGHNT and CDR2 FRNRAP. The CDR3 runs 16 residues. DNA for the CDR3: TGTGCTAGTGGTTTGAGGAGCGAAACAGGGAACACTGAAGCTTTCTTT. Protein product: CASGLRSETGNTEAFF.

The chain recombines TRBV4-3 with TRBJ2-1; no firm D call. The CDR3 is 17 amino acids. CDR1 LGHNA and CDR2 YSLEER come from the germline V gene. Trimming removed 0 bases at V and 1 base at J, with 13 bases between. The CDR3: CASSQDLPRGSYNEQFF. Here the CDR3 DNA reads TGCGCCAGCAGCCAAGACCTCCCCAGAGGATCCTACAATGAGCAGTTCTTC.

The rearrangement uses TRBV4-3 and TRBJ2-5; maybe TRBD2 (7 bases). There are 14 residues in the CDR3. The germline V gene has CDR1 LGHNA and CDR2 YSLEER. Trimming took 1 base from V and 5 from J, leaving 11 bases between them. CDR3 coding DNA: TGCGCCAGCAGCCAAGTGGGGGGGCGGGAGACCCAGTACTTC. It specifies CASSQVGGRETQYF.

J is TRBJ2-1 and V is TRBV18; TRBD2 aligns across 9 bases. The CDR3 has 14 amino acids. V was clipped by 2 bases and J by 7 bases; unmatched bases: 3. Germline CDR1 reads KGHSH; CDR2 reads LQKENI. The CDR3 protein is CASSPAGLANEQFF. CDR3 DNA sequence: TGTGCCAGCTCACCAGCGGGACTAGCAAATGAGCAGTTCTTC.

The CDR3 spells CASRPGTSGLYEQYF. DNA for the CDR3: TGTGCCAGCAGGCCCGGGACTAGCGGGTTGTACGAGCAGTACTTC. This rearrangement joins TRBV28 to TRBJ2-7; 12 bases map to TRBD2. Germline V lookup: CDR1 MDHEN, CDR2 SYDVKM. The CDR3 has 15 amino acids. V trimming: 6 bases; J trimming: 4 bases; junction bases outside the gene matches: 7. The complete variable domain, with remaining parts taken from reference TRBV28 and TRBJ2-7, reads DVKVTQSSRYLVKRTGEKVFLECVQDMDHENMFWYRQDPGLGLRLIYFSYDVKMKEKGDIPEGYSVSREKKERFSLILESASTNQTSMYLCASRPGTSGLYEQYFGPGTRLTVT.

The chain carries TRBV11-2 and TRBJ1-3; 7 nucleotides match TRBD1. There are 16 residues in the CDR3. Germline CDR1 reads SGHAT; CDR2 reads FQNNGV. V was clipped by 5 bases and J by 7 bases; unmatched bases: 14. CDR3 sequence: CASSTIGTDNRNTIYF. The CDR3 coding sequence is TGTGCCAGCAGCACCATCGGGACAGATAATAGGAACACCATATATTTT.

The genes are TRBV5-1 and TRBJ2-6, with 10 bases matching TRBD1. This CDR3 contains 17 residues. After removal of 4 bases from V and 2 bases from J, the junction contained 6 bases not matched to a gene. Germline values: CDR1 SGHRS, CDR2 YFSETQ. This chain's CDR3 is CASSPTGGVTGANVLTF. In DNA form, the CDR3 reads TGCGCCAGCAGCCCGACAGGGGGCGTTACTGGGGCCAACGTCCTGACTTTC.

The chain uses TRBV28 and TRBJ2-7, with D possibly being TRBD2 (5 bases). The CDR3 consists of 15 residues. The V gene lost 1 base and the J gene lost 0 bases, with 10 bases spanning the gap. CDR1 and CDR2 (germline): MDHEN, SYDVKM. CDR3 sequence: CASSLSPTSSYEQYF. CDR3 in DNA: TGTGCCAGCAGTTTATCCCCAACTAGCTCCTACGAGCAGTACTTC.

The chain employs TRBV2 and TRBJ1-1, with 7 bases that match TRBD1. Germline lookup yields CDR1 SNHLY and CDR2 FYNNEI. The junction had 6 bases not matched to a gene; V was cut back by 5 bases and J by 0 bases. The CDR3 runs to 15 residues. Written as DNA, the CDR3 is TGTGCCAGCAGTAGGGACAGCCCCATGAACACTGAAGCTTTCTTT. Its protein product is CASSRDSPMNTEAFF. The whole variable domain, filled in from reference TRBV2 and TRBJ1-1, reads EPEVTQTPSHQVTQMGQEVILRCVPISNHLYFYWYRQILGQKVEFLVSFYNNEISEKSEIFDDQFSVERPDGSNFTLKIRSTKLEDSAMYFCASSRDSPMNTEAFFGQGTRLTVV.

Only one count was recorded for this clone. This rearrangement joins TRBV29-1 to TRBJ1-6; D is possibly TRBD1 (5 bases). Germline CDR1 and CDR2: SQVTM and ANQGSEA. V was shortened by 6 bases and J by 6 bases, with 12 bases between the two germline ends. The CDR3 is made up of 13 amino acids. The CDR3 DNA follows: TGCAGCGTCAGACAGATGGTTAATTCACCCCTCCACTTT. Translating gives CSVRQMVNSPLHF.

CDR3 coding DNA: TGTGCCAGCAGCGTAGATAGAGGGGCTAGCTCCTACGAGCAGTACTTC. It encodes CASSVDRGASSYEQYF. V gene TRBV9 combines with J gene TRBJ2-7, with D possibly being TRBD1 or TRBD2 (5 bases each). The germline V gene has CDR1 SGDLS and CDR2 YYNGEE. Trimming cost V 0 bases and J 0 bases, with 13 bases left between them. This CDR3 has 16 residues.

The chain has TRBV15 and TRBJ2-5; TRBD1 agrees at 10 bases. V shed 1 base and J 5 bases; nucleotides not matched to a gene: 7. In germline, CDR1 is LNHNV, CDR2 YYDKDF (reference sequence). This CDR3 contains 16 residues. The CDR3 loop reads CATSRGSPGQGETQYF. DNA for the CDR3: TGTGCCACCAGCAGAGGGTCTCCGGGACAGGGGGAGACCCAGTACTTC. The full variable domain, its missing parts supplied by reference TRBV15 and TRBJ2-5, is DAMVIQNPRYQVTQFGKPVTLSCSQTLNHNVMYWYQQKSSQAPKLLFHYYDKDFNNEADTPDNFQSRRPNTSFCFLDIRSPGLGDTAMYLCATSRGSPGQGETQYFGPGTRLLVL.

The V gene is TRBV2, the J gene TRBJ2-7; D may be TRBD1 (5 bases). Germline V gene data show CDR1 as SNHLY and CDR2 as FYNNEI. V lost 2 bases to trimming and J lost 3 bases, with 11 bases between them. The CDR3 runs 14 residues. As DNA, the CDR3 is TGTGCCAGCAGTGAAAAACAACAGGTCTACGAGCAGTACTTC. Translation gives CASSEKQQVYEQYF.

V and J are TRBV1 and TRBJ2-2. TRBV1 is described as a pseudogene. CDR3 size: 13 residues. The CDR3 reads CTSSPQSAGELFF. CDR3 in DNA: TGCACCAGCAGCCCGCAGAGTGCCGGGGAGCTGTTTTTT.